This TCR beta chain was retrieved from a study of cytomegalovirus exposure and HLA in healthy donors. Per germline, CDR1 WNHNN and CDR2 SYGVQD (reference sequence). This CDR3 contains 14 residues. With 4 bases removed from V and 0 bases from J, the gap between germline ends came to 8 bases. PCR involved 60 Vbeta and 13 Jbeta primers. Produced via immunoSEQ multiplex PCR; TCRdb's table is partial and in-frame only. The data show about 190,000 clones, 85% seen once. The source material was PBMCs. The TCR was taken from a boy between 2 and 10 years old in good health and CMV-seronegative. The chain is built from TRBV10-1 and TRBJ2-3; D perhaps matches TRBD1 (5 bases). CDR3 sequence (DNA): TGCGCCAGCAGTGTCCCAGGGAGCACAGATACGCAGTATTTT. Its translation: CASSVPGSTDTQYF.